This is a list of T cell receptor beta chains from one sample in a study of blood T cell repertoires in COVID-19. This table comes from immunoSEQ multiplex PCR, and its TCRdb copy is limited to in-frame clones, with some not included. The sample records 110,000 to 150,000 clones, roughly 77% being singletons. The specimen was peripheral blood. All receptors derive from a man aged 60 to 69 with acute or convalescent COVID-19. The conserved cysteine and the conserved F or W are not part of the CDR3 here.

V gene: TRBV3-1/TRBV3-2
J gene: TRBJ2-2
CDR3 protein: ASSQDPGSGELF

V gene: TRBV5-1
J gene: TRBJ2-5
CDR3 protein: ASSISGQETQY

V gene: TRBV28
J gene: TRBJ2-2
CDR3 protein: ASSFLGELF

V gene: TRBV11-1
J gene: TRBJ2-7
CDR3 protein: ASSLGGGYEQY

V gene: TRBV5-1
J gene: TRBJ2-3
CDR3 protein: ASSSNQGEGTQY

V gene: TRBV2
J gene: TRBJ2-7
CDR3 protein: ASRSPGQGAEQY

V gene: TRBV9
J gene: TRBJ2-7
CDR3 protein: ASSTGQGAGNEQY

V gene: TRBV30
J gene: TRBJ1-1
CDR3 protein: AWSGQGWTEAF

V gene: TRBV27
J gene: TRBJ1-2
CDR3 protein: ASRNPGQGGYGYT

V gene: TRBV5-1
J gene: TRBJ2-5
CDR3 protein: ASSLGQGGGETQY

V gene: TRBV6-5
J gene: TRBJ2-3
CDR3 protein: ASQAGDRADTQY

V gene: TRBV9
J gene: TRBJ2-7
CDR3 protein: ASGAGQGMEQY

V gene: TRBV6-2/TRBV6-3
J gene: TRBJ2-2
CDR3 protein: ASSYSQTGELF

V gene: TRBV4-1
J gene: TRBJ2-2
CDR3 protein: ASSLYSQGLDTGELF

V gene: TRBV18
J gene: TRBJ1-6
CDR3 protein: ASSTDASSYSPLH

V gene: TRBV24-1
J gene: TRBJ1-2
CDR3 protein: ATSENGYGYT

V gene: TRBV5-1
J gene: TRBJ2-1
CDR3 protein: ASTTGETYNEQF

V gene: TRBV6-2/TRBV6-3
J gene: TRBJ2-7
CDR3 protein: ASSASTTGTKAPEQY

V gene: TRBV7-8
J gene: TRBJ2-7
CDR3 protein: ASSRGQPTPYEQY

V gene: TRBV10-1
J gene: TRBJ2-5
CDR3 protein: ASSESGTIESQY

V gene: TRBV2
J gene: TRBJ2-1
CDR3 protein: ASSGLGQEQF

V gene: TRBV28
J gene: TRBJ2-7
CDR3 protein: ASSLWGLAGGHEQY

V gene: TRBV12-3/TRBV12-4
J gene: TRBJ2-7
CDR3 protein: ASSRDTPYEQY

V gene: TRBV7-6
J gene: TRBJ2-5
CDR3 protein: ASSGTGGETQY

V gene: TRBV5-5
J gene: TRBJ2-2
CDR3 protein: ASSTPGLAGVVGGELF

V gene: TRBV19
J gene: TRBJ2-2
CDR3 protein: ASSVQYLTGELF

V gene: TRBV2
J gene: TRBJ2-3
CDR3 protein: ASSVGASDTQY

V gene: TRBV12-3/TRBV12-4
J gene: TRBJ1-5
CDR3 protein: ASTANNQPQH

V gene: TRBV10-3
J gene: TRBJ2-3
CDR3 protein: AISGGLGADTQY

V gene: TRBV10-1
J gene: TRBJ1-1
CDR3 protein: ASSEWGGPGGTEAF

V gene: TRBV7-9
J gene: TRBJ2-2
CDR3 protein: ASSRQDTGELF

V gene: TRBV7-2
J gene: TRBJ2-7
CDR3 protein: ASRASGSHYEQY

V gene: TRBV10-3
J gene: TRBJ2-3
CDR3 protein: AISELGSGSLHTQY

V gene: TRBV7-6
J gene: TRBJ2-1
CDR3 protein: ASSLLAGGPNEQF

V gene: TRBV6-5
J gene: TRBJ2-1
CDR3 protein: AGVLAGAYNEQF